This T cell receptor beta chain was identified in a study of graft-versus-host responses after intestinal transplantation. Study as a whole: Recipients were given multivisceral, liver-intestinal, or isolated intestinal transplants. Induction with anti-thymocyte globulin, then tacrolimus and steroids for around three years, was given to all recipients. Study observations and caveats: Individuals carrying graft-donor T cell macrochimerism showed high graft-versus-host to host-versus-graft clonal ratios in allografts. Recipient marrow harbored GvH clones, some of which surfaced first in ileum or blood.

Tissue processing of the graft released intraepithelial and lamina propria lymphocytes from it. V gave up 3 bases and J gave up 4 bases; unmatched junction bases: 7. CDR3 size: 15 residues. Germline-derived CDR1 and CDR2 are PRHDT and FYEKMQ (reference sequence). Measured with immunoSEQ multiplex PCR; TCRdb has only the in-frame clones, and not every one. The sample lists more than 9,500 clones, around 79% occurring once. As to this clone: Its matching antigen is unknown.

The origin of this receptor is a human patient who received an intestinal transplant, so some T cells may come from the graft donor. The input for sequencing was ileum tissue, taken less than 150 days after intestinal transplantation. J is TRBJ2-7 and V is TRBV13; TRBD2 aligns across 9 bases. CDR3 residues: CASSFGSGGPYEQYF. The CDR3 DNA reads as TGTGCCAGCAGCTTCGGTAGCGGGGGCCCGTACGAGCAGTACTTC. The variable domain in full, completed from reference TRBV13 and TRBJ2-7, reads AAGVIQSPRHLIKEKRETATLKCYPIPRHDTVYWYQQGPGQDPQFLISFYEKMQSDKGSIPDRFSAQQFSDYHSELNMSSLELGDSALYFCASSFGSGGPYEQYFGPGTRLTVT.